This TCR beta chain was documented in a study of blood T cell repertoires in COVID-19. Study background: Samples representing acute and convalescent COVID-19 were sourced from the United States, Italy and Spain.

The protocol was immunoSEQ multiplex PCR, while the TCRdb copy is restricted to in-frame clones and leaves out a portion. The profile shows approximately 240,000 clones, over 75% of them singletons. The V end lost 2 bases, the J end lost 4 bases, and 9 bases lay between the germline ends. Germline V gene sequence: CDR1 MNHEY, CDR2 SVGAGI. The CDR3 extends over 14 amino acids. The chain is built from TRBV6-5 and TRBJ1-3, with a possible D match to TRBD1 (5 bases). This TCR was recovered from a woman in her forties who had recovered from COVID-19. The sequencing sample was made of peripheral blood. The CDR3 bases are TGTGCCAGCAGTTACGGACACTCGGGAAACACCATATATTTT. Translated, it gives CASSYGHSGNTIYF.